Below are 31 T cell receptor beta chains sequenced from a single sample in a study of cytomegalovirus exposure and HLA in healthy donors. Sequencing was performed with immunoSEQ multiplex PCR; in TCRdb, only in-frame clones are kept and a portion is missing. The data hold 65,000 or so clones, with 90% to 95% observed a single time. The specimen was PBMCs. All receptors come from a woman between 18 and 30 years old in good health and CMV-seronegative.

The J gene is TRBJ2-1, the V gene TRBV5-1; D remains unclear. Germline CDR1 and CDR2: SGHRS and YFSETQ. The CDR3 has 14 residues. V shed 1 base and J shed 0 bases, with 5 bases lying between them. In DNA form, the CDR3 reads TGCGCCAGCAGCTTGCTGTCCTCCTACAATGAGCAGTTCTTC. Its translation is CASSLLSSYNEQFF.

The rearrangement uses TRBV6-1 and TRBJ1-2; perhaps TRBD1 as D (6 bases). CDR3 length: 13 amino acids. Germline V gene lookup returns CDR1 MNHNS and CDR2 SASEGT. V lost 8 bases to trimming and J lost 8 bases, with 18 bases between them. The CDR3 coding sequence is TGTGCCAGCGAACGAACAGGGTCGGGCGGCTACACCTTC. This gives the protein CASERTGSGGYTF.

The gene calls are TRBV6-1 and TRBJ1-5; no firm D call. CDR1 MNHNS and CDR2 SASEGT come from the germline V gene. This CDR3 comprises 14 residues. Trimming took 3 bases from V and 0 from J, leaving 6 bases between them. The CDR3 nucleotides read TGTGCCAGCAGTGAGACAACTAGCAATCAGCCCCAGCATTTT. This translates into CASSETTSNQPQHF.

The J gene is TRBJ2-1, the V gene TRBV6-5; tentatively, D is TRBD2 (6 bases). The germline CDR1 and CDR2 sequences are MNHEY and SVGAGI. This CDR3 is 15 amino acids long. V was clipped by 6 bases and J by 4 bases, with 16 bases between them. This chain's CDR3 is CASRGLGSDYNEQFF. The CDR3 bases are TGTGCCAGCAGGGGACTCGGTTCCGATTACAATGAGCAGTTCTTC.

The J gene is TRBJ1-4, the V gene TRBV28; 7 nucleotides align to TRBD1. This CDR3 spans 15 amino acids. CDR1 and CDR2 from the germline V gene are MDHEN and SYDVKM. The V and J ends lost 6 bases and 3 bases, in that order; junction bases with no gene match: 7. The CDR3 sequence: CASRSRRGPNEKLFF. In DNA form, the CDR3 reads TGTGCCAGCAGGTCCCGTAGGGGGCCTAATGAAAAACTGTTTTTT.

This clone was detected once. The V call is TRBV19, the J call TRBJ1-4; maybe TRBD1 (5 bases). Trimming took off 5 bases at V and 8 bases at J, with 9 bases between the two ends. Germline CDR1 and CDR2: LNHDA and SQIVND (reference sequence). CDR3 length: 12 residues. CDR3 amino acids: CASSSQGEKLFF. The CDR3 DNA sequence: TGTGCCAGTAGTTCGCAGGGAGAAAAACTGTTTTTT.

The chain recombines TRBV6-1 with TRBJ2-5, with TRBD2 matching over 8 bases. CDR3 size: 13 residues. The germline V gene has CDR1 MNHNS and CDR2 SASEGT. V dropped 6 bases and J dropped 5; count of bases not matched to a gene: 5. The CDR3 protein is CASSGLAWETQYF. The CDR3 DNA follows: TGTGCCAGCAGCGGACTAGCATGGGAGACCCAGTACTTC.

The gene calls are TRBV7-9 and TRBJ2-7; 7 bases align to TRBD1. After removal of 4 bases from V and 1 base from J, the junction contained 1 base not matched to a gene. This CDR3 spans 13 amino acids. CDR1 is SEHNR and CDR2 is FQNEAQ in the germline V gene (reference sequence). CDR3 protein: CASSSGQSYEQYF. The CDR3 nucleotides read TGTGCCAGCAGCTCGGGACAGTCCTACGAGCAGTACTTC.

The CDR3 sequence: CASTKGQNYGYTF. The CDR3 nucleotides read TGTGCCAGTACTAAGGGACAGAACTATGGCTACACCTTC. The rearrangement uses TRBV2 and TRBJ1-2, with 7 bases lining up with TRBD1. From germline, CDR1 is SNHLY and CDR2 FYNNEI. The CDR3 is 13 amino acids. V was clipped by 9 bases and J by 2 bases; unmatched bases: 6.

The chain employs TRBV28 and TRBJ2-1, with TRBD1 matching 10 bases. The germline V gene encodes CDR1 MDHEN and CDR2 SYDVKM. The CDR3 is made up of 15 amino acids. V was clipped by 7 bases and J by 1 base; unmatched bases: 4. CDR3 loop: CASMLGQGSYNEQFF. The CDR3 DNA reads TGTGCCAGCATGTTGGGACAGGGGTCCTACAATGAGCAGTTCTTC.

The V and J genes are TRBV23-1 and TRBJ1-2; D unclear. TRBV23-1 is sorted into the ORF group, with uncertain function. V lost 8 bases, J lost 5 bases, and 21 bases lay in between. CDR3 length: 15 residues. CDR3 DNA: TGCGCCAGCGGCCGGAGTAATCCGGCTCTATATGGCTACACCTTC. This translates into CASGRSNPALYGYTF.

The V gene is TRBV27, the J gene TRBJ1-2, with TRBD1 as a possible D gene (6 bases). The germline CDR1 and CDR2 sequences are MNHEY and SMNVEV (reference sequence). V was shortened by 1 base and J by 6 bases, with 15 bases between the two germline ends. The CDR3 contains 15 residues. CDR3 sequence: CASSLLPTGSDGYTF. The CDR3 nucleotides are TGTGCCAGCAGTTTATTACCCACAGGGTCCGATGGCTACACCTTC.

The V gene is TRBV2, the J gene TRBJ2-7, with 9 bases identical to TRBD2. This CDR3 contains 13 residues. Germline CDR1 is SNHLY and CDR2 is FYNNEI. Unmatched junction bases numbered 1, after V lost 3 bases and J lost 4 bases. The CDR3 DNA follows: TGTGCCAGCAGTGAGCTAGCGGGGTACGAGCAGTACTTC. As protein: CASSELAGYEQYF.

This sequence joins TRBV2 and TRBJ1-2; 7 positions match TRBD1. Germline CDR1 reads SNHLY; CDR2 reads FYNNEI. The V segment lost 11 bases and the J segment 6 bases; nucleotides outside the gene matches: 12. This CDR3 spans 13 amino acids. The CDR3 sequence is CAWTDREVDGYTF. DNA for the CDR3: TGTGCCTGGACCGACAGGGAAGTCGATGGCTACACCTTC.

The chain recombines TRBV15 with TRBJ1-5, with D uncertain. The CDR3 extends over 16 amino acids. V was cut by 5 bases and J by 0 bases, with 14 bases left in between. The germline gives CDR1 LNHNV, CDR2 YYDKDF (reference sequence). Here the CDR3 DNA reads TGTGCCACCAGCGCAGGTCTTTTATATAGCAATCAGCCCCAGCATTTT. It is translated as CATSAGLLYSNQPQHF.

This clone was counted a single time. The rearrangement links TRBV19 to TRBJ2-2; D possibly corresponds to TRBD1 (6 bases). Germline-derived CDR1 and CDR2 are LNHDA and SQIVND (reference sequence). There are 15 residues in the CDR3. The ends were cut back, 7 bases at V and 4 bases at J, with 16 bases in the middle. Written as DNA, the CDR3 is TGTGCCAGTAAGGTCGGACAGTGGAGCACCGGGGAGCTGTTTTTT. Translated, it gives CASKVGQWSTGELFF.

This clone was recorded once. V is TRBV28 and J is TRBJ2-7; possibly TRBD2 for D (7 bases). Germline loops: CDR1 MDHEN, CDR2 SYDVKM. V was trimmed by 8 bases and J by 1 base, leaving 18 bases between them. This CDR3 has 15 amino acids. CDR3 protein: CASLTWGGQSYEQYF. The CDR3 nucleotides are TGTGCCAGCCTCACGTGGGGGGGGCAATCCTACGAGCAGTACTTC.

The chain uses TRBV11-2 and TRBJ2-1; possibly TRBD2 for D (5 bases). Trimming stripped 6 bases from V and 2 bases from J, with 11 bases between. The CDR3 is 14 residues long. Germline V gene data show CDR1 as SGHAT and CDR2 as FQNNGV. CDR3 sequence (DNA): TGTGCCAGCAGATTAACCGGGGCCTACAATGAGCAGTTCTTC. As protein: CASRLTGAYNEQFF.

This chain connects TRBV5-5 to TRBJ1-5; TRBD1 aligns across 10 bases. The germline V gene has CDR1 SGHKS and CDR2 YYEKEE (reference sequence). Trimming removed 4 bases from V and 7 bases from J; junction bases left unmatched: 2. CDR3 length equals 13 residues. Here the CDR3 reads CASSRDRGQPQHF. The CDR3 DNA follows: TGTGCCAGCAGCAGGGACAGGGGACAGCCCCAGCATTTT.

The genes are TRBV10-3 and TRBJ1-2, with D maybe TRBD1 (6 bases). From germline, CDR1 is ENHRY and CDR2 SYGVKD. The CDR3 extends over 13 amino acids. V lost 2 bases and J 4 bases, leaving 8 bases between the germline ends. CDR3 bases: TGTGCCATCAGTGAGGGACAGAGCTATGGCTACACCTTC. Protein product: CAISEGQSYGYTF.

The J gene is TRBJ1-2, the V gene TRBV4-1; possible D gene TRBD1, 5 bases. Trimming shortened V by 4 bases and J by 4 bases, and 13 bases separated the two germline ends. CDR3 size: 14 residues. CDR1 MGHRA and CDR2 YSYEKL come from the germline V gene. This CDR3 is CASSPDINLYGYTF. CDR3 bases: TGCGCCAGCAGCCCGGACATAAATCTCTATGGCTACACCTTC.

The chain has TRBV9 and TRBJ2-1; D possibly corresponds to TRBD2 (6 bases). Trimming pared 7 bases from V and 6 bases from J, leaving 14 bases between. This CDR3 is 13 amino acids long. Germline V gene sequence: CDR1 SGDLS, CDR2 YYNGEE. CDR3 region: CASSGVGGNEQFF. As DNA, the CDR3 is TGTGCCAGCTCGGGGGTAGGTGGCAATGAGCAGTTCTTC. The variable domain in full, completed from reference TRBV9 and TRBJ2-1, reads DSGVTQTPKHLITATGQRVTLRCSPRSGDLSVYWYQQSLDQGLQFLIQYYNGEERAKGNILERFSAQQFPDLHSELNLSSLELGDSALYFCASSGVGGNEQFFGPGTRLTVL.

The V and J genes are TRBV20-1 and TRBJ2-7; no definite D call. Germline V gene data show CDR1 as DFQATT and CDR2 as SNEGSKA (reference sequence). The CDR3 is 11 amino acids. Trimming removed 8 bases at V and 7 bases at J, with 15 bases between. The CDR3 is CSPYRPQEQYF. DNA of the CDR3: TGCAGTCCATATCGGCCACAGGAGCAGTACTTC.

The chain joins TRBV6-6 to TRBJ1-2, with TRBD1 identical over 7 bases. CDR3 length: 13 residues. J was trimmed by 6 bases and V by 4 bases; bases with no gene match: 5. CDR1 MNHNY and CDR2 SVGAGI come from the germline V gene (reference sequence). The CDR3 reads CASSSQGLDGYTF. DNA for the CDR3: TGTGCCAGCAGTTCACAGGGGTTGGATGGCTACACCTTC.

The chain couples TRBV29-1 to TRBJ1-2; D gene uncertain. The CDR3 covers 14 residues. The germline V and J ends were trimmed by 4 bases and 4 bases, with 16 bases remaining between them. CDR1 and CDR2 (germline): SQVTM, ANQGSEA. Here the CDR3 reads CSVVMAESPYGYTF. CDR3 in DNA: TGCAGCGTTGTAATGGCCGAATCGCCCTATGGCTACACCTTC.

The chain uses TRBV28 and TRBJ1-4; the D gene is possibly TRBD1 (5 bases). Germline-derived CDR1 and CDR2 are MDHEN and SYDVKM. This CDR3 has 15 amino acids. The V end lost 6 bases, the J end lost 8 bases, and 19 bases lay between the germline ends. This CDR3 reads CASRAMGGFKEKLFF. The CDR3 DNA reads as TGTGCCAGCAGGGCTATGGGGGGATTCAAAGAAAAACTGTTTTTT.

The chain recombines TRBV5-1 with TRBJ2-7; 12 nucleotides align to TRBD2. The V gene's germline CDR1 is SGHRS and CDR2 YFSETQ. V lost 3 bases and J lost 4; bases outside the gene matches: 5. CDR3 length: 15 residues. The CDR3 protein is CASSSSSGRAYEQYF. CDR3 DNA sequence: TGCGCCAGCAGCTCTTCTAGCGGGAGGGCGTACGAGCAGTACTTC.

The DNA for the CDR3 is TGTGCCAGCAGTACCGAGGGATCTAGGGCCAATGAGCAGTTCTTC. This translates into CASSTEGSRANEQFF. This chain joins TRBV2 and TRBJ2-1; tentative D call: TRBD2 (5 bases). CDR1 SNHLY and CDR2 FYNNEI come from the germline V gene. The CDR3 has 15 amino acids. Between the trimmed V and J ends, which lost 5 bases and 6 bases, there was a span of 17 bases.

The rearrangement joins TRBV14 to TRBJ2-3; 15 nucleotides line up with TRBD2. J lost 4 bases, V lost 4 bases, and 6 bases had no gene match. The CDR3 length is 17 residues. CDR1 is SGHDN, CDR2 FVKESK, per germline. CDR3 DNA: TGTGCCAGCAGCCTTCGGACTAGCGGGAGGGGAGCAGATACGCAGTATTTT. Translating it yields CASSLRTSGRGADTQYF.

V gene TRBV27 combines with J gene TRBJ1-1; a weak D match, TRBD1 (6 bases). Germline lookup yields CDR1 MNHEY and CDR2 SMNVEV (reference sequence). V was cut by 5 bases and J by 0 bases, with 10 bases left in between. CDR3 length equals 14 residues. The CDR3 coding sequence is TGTGCCAGCAGTGAAAGGGGGTTGAACACTGAAGCTTTCTTT. It encodes CASSERGLNTEAFF.

This rearrangement joins TRBV7-9 to TRBJ1-2, with unresolved D. Germline V gives CDR1 SEHNR, CDR2 FQNEAQ (reference sequence). This CDR3 contains 14 residues. Trimming shortened V by 2 bases and J by 8 bases, and 15 bases separated the two germline ends. The DNA for the CDR3 is TGTGCCAGCAGCTTATCTTTCTGGGGAGGCGGCTACACCTTC. It encodes CASSLSFWGGGYTF.